The subject of this entry is one T cell receptor beta chain. The V end lost 3 bases, the J end lost 6 bases, and 14 bases lay between the germline ends. Germline V gene sequence: CDR1 SGHAT, CDR2 FQNNGV. CDR3 length equals 15 residues. This table comes from immunoSEQ multiplex PCR, and its TCRdb copy is limited to in-frame clones, with some not included. Here the sample spans approximately 140,000 clones, around 85% being singletons. The record originates from a study of cytomegalovirus exposure and HLA in healthy donors. At the level of the study: The roughly 130 validation repertoires were reported in a later analysis to have been generated on the same platform as the roughly 720 first-cohort repertoires.

The sample consisted of PBMCs. The sequence came from a man younger than 35 in good health and CMV-seronegative. The chain joins TRBV11-2 to TRBJ1-4, with D tentatively TRBD1 (5 bases). CDR3 DNA sequence: TGTGCCAGCAGCTTGAGGCCGCAGGGCTATGAAAAACTGTTTTTT. It codes for CASSLRPQGYEKLFF.